Following are 21 T cell receptor beta chains from one sample sequenced in a study of T cells in Graves' hyperthyroidism and ophthalmopathy. RNA transcripts gave rise to amplified TCR beta CDR3 regions. The primer set for the first-round RT-PCR of the TCR CDR3 was HTBI. In TCRdb, the multiplex PCR reads were re-called with MiXCR into one record per CDR3 protein. This sample has about 520,000 distinct CDR3 sequences; less than 25% occur once, and the top ten carry about 11%. Sequencing input: blood. The receptors were sampled from a woman in her twenties or thirties with Graves' ophthalmopathy.

This clonotype was recorded many times. The genes are TRBV15 and TRBJ2-7; D unresolved. Trimming removed 3 bases at V and 3 bases at J, with 6 bases between. CDR3 length equals 12 residues. In germline, CDR1 is LNHNV, CDR2 YYDKDF (reference sequence). This CDR3 is CATSSSRYEQYF. Here the CDR3 DNA reads TGTGCCACCAGCAGTAGCCGCTACGAGCAGTACTTC.

This clonotype occurred many times. CDR3 region: CASSYFSGQGSYEQYF. The CDR3 nucleotides read TGTGCCAGCAGTTATTTTTCCGGACAGGGCTCCTACGAGCAGTACTTC. This sequence joins TRBV6-5 and TRBJ2-7, with TRBD1 matching 8 bases. The V gene's germline CDR1 is MNHEY and CDR2 SVGAGI. Trimming removed 3 bases from V and 0 bases from J; junction bases left unmatched: 7. The CDR3 has 16 residues.

This clonotype was recorded many times. This sequence joins TRBV4-1 and TRBJ2-5, with D uncertain. The CDR3 is 16 amino acids. Germline V gene lookup returns CDR1 MGHRA and CDR2 YSYEKL. The V end lost 0 bases, the J end lost 7 bases, and 18 bases lay between the germline ends. The CDR3 nucleotides are TGCGCCAGCAGCCAAGATCAAAGGCCAGTACCTCCGACCCAGTACTTC. Translation gives CASSQDQRPVPPTQYF.

This clonotype was seen repeatedly, ten times or more. This chain joins TRBV10-3 and TRBJ1-1; no reliable D call. The CDR3 extends over 11 amino acids. The V end lost 4 bases, the J end lost 5 bases, and 5 bases lay between the germline ends. In germline, CDR1 is ENHRY, CDR2 SYGVKD. CDR3: CAISAGTEAFF. The CDR3, as DNA: TGTGCCATCAGTGCGGGGACTGAAGCTTTCTTT.

This clonotype was seen more than once but under ten times. The chain carries TRBV2 and TRBJ1-2; D remains ambiguous. Deletions cut 2 bases from V and 4 bases from J, with 5 bases between. CDR3 length: 12 amino acids. Germline values: CDR1 SNHLY, CDR2 FYNNEI. The DNA of the CDR3 is TGTGCCAGCAGTGAACCCACCTATGGCTACACCTTC. Its protein is CASSEPTYGYTF.

This chain joins TRBV24-1 and TRBJ1-5; the D gene is possibly TRBD1 (6 bases). Germline V lookup: CDR1 KGHDR, CDR2 SFDVKD. The ends were cut back, 5 bases at V and 0 bases at J, with 7 bases in the middle. The CDR3 spans 14 residues. The CDR3, as DNA: TGTGCCACCAGTGGGACAGTTAGCAATCAGCCCCAGCATTTT. Its protein product is CATSGTVSNQPQHF.

J is TRBJ1-1 and V is TRBV9; unclear D gene. The germline V gene has CDR1 SGDLS and CDR2 YYNGEE. This CDR3 is built from 16 residues. V was pared by 0 bases and J by 2 bases, with 14 bases between. CDR3 residues: CASSVAAHQPNTEAFF. CDR3 nucleotides: TGTGCCAGCAGCGTAGCTGCCCACCAACCAAACACTGAAGCTTTCTTT.

This chain uses TRBV25-1 with TRBJ2-5; possible D gene TRBD2, 5 bases. CDR1 and CDR2 (germline): MGHDK, SYGVNS. Trimming shortened V by 7 bases and J by 6 bases, and 15 bases separated the two germline ends. There are 13 residues in the CDR3. CDR3 bases: TGTGCCAGCACGGGCAAGGGAGTTAAGACCCAGTACTTC. Its translation: CASTGKGVKTQYF.

The chain has TRBV20-1 and TRBJ2-7; TRBD1 aligns across 8 bases. After removal of 6 bases from V and 3 bases from J, the junction contained 7 bases not matched to a gene. The CDR3 runs to 13 residues. Per germline, CDR1 DFQATT and CDR2 SNEGSKA (reference sequence). The CDR3, as DNA: TGCAGTGCCAGGGGGGACAGGCTCTACGAGCAGTACTTC. This codes for CSARGDRLYEQYF.

There are many counts of this clonotype. The chain carries TRBV25-1 and TRBJ1-1; D gene unclear. CDR3 length: 14 residues. V lost 2 bases and J 3 bases, leaving 10 bases between the germline ends. Germline loops: CDR1 MGHDK, CDR2 SYGVNS. CDR3 nucleotide sequence: TGTGCCAGCAGTGAAATTTCTCAGTACACTGAAGCTTTCTTT. Translation gives CASSEISQYTEAFF.

This CDR3 is CASSSPDLENRVNGYTF. The CDR3 DNA follows: TGTGCCAGCAGTTCACCGGATTTAGAGAACAGGGTTAATGGCTACACCTTC. The rearrangement uses TRBV28 and TRBJ1-2; maybe TRBD1 (6 bases). V lost 4 bases, J lost 6 bases, and 24 bases lay in between. This CDR3 is 17 amino acids long. The germline V gene encodes CDR1 MDHEN and CDR2 SYDVKM.

There are many counts of this clonotype. The chain links TRBV6-1 to TRBJ2-7; 7 nucleotides match TRBD2. In germline, CDR1 is MNHNS, CDR2 SASEGT. The CDR3 consists of 13 residues. The CDR3 nucleotides are TGTGCTCATCGTCTAGCGGACTCCTACGAGCAGTACTTC. This codes for CAHRLADSYEQYF.

The table lists this clonotype with many counts. The rearrangement links TRBV11-1 to TRBJ2-5, with 10 bases that match TRBD1. The V gene end was trimmed by 4 bases and the J gene end by 3 bases; junction bases not matched to a gene: 8. This CDR3 is built from 16 residues. The germline gives CDR1 SGHAT, CDR2 FQDESV (reference sequence). CDR3 protein: CASSSSTGGEEETQYF. CDR3 sequence (DNA): TGTGCCAGCAGCTCCTCGACAGGGGGCGAGGAAGAGACCCAGTACTTC.

The V gene is TRBV9, the J gene TRBJ2-2; maybe TRBD1 (5 bases). Trimming stripped 5 bases from V and 12 bases from J, with 17 bases between. The CDR3 is made up of 13 amino acids. Germline loops: CDR1 SGDLS, CDR2 YYNGEE. The CDR3 loop reads CASSQDGQFKLFF. The CDR3 nucleotides are TGTGCCAGCAGTCAAGACGGACAATTTAAGCTGTTTTTT.

The V gene is TRBV3-1, the J gene TRBJ1-2, with D perhaps matching TRBD1 (6 bases). Per the germline V gene, CDR1 is LGHDT and CDR2 is YNNKEL (reference sequence). CDR3 length: 12 residues. V lost 8 bases to trimming and J lost 6 bases, with 13 bases between them. This CDR3 is CASGQGTDGYTF. The CDR3 bases are TGTGCCAGCGGTCAGGGGACTGATGGCTACACCTTC.

Many counts were recorded for this clonotype. This rearrangement joins TRBV6-4 to TRBJ2-6; 7 bases are a match to TRBD1. Germline V gene sequence: CDR1 MRHNA, CDR2 SNTAGT. The junction had 9 bases not matched to a gene; V was cut back by 5 bases and J by 2 bases. The CDR3 consists of 17 residues. The CDR3 region has the DNA TGTGCCAGCAGTAACAAACCTACAGGGGCTGGGGCCAACGTCCTGACTTTC. Translated, it gives CASSNKPTGAGANVLTF.

This clonotype has only one observation. Likely a read error: the CDR3 ends without its conserved phenylalanine or tryptophan. V gene TRBV6-1 combines with J gene TRBJ1-2, with D unclear. CDR1 and CDR2 from the germline V gene are MNHNS and SASEGT. CDR3 size: 11 residues. This CDR3 is CSSSGNGGYTV. The CDR3 DNA follows: TGTTCCAGCAGCGGAAACGGGGGCTACACCGTC.

The V gene is TRBV11-2, the J gene TRBJ2-7; TRBD1 agrees at 12 bases. This CDR3 has 16 residues. Germline-derived CDR1 and CDR2 are SGHAT and FQNNGV. The V and J ends lost 0 bases and 2 bases, in that order; junction bases with no gene match: 2. CDR3 in DNA: TGTGCCAGCAGCTTAGAGGGACAGGGGGCAACCTACGAGCAGTACTTC. Its protein is CASSLEGQGATYEQYF. The entire variable domain, with the rest obtained from reference TRBV11-2 and TRBJ2-7, is as follows: EAGVAQSPRYKIIEKRQSVAFWCNPISGHATLYWYQQILGQGPKLLIQFQNNGVVDDSQLPKDRFSAERLKGVDSTLKIQPAKLEDSAVYLCASSLEGQGATYEQYFGPGTRLTVT.

This clonotype has a handful of counts. The chain uses TRBV19 and TRBJ1-5; D is ambiguous. Trimming cost V 4 bases and J 7 bases, with 14 bases left between them. The CDR3 is 14 residues long. The germline V gene encodes CDR1 LNHDA and CDR2 SQIVND (reference sequence). The CDR3 nucleotides read TGTGCCAGTAGTAGCGAAGGGAGCGAGCAGCCCCAGCATTTT. It translates to CASSSEGSEQPQHF.

This clonotype has only a few counts. The chain carries TRBV18 and TRBJ2-1, with D maybe TRBD2 (6 bases). Trimming left V 5 bases short and J 0 bases short, with 11 bases between. The CDR3 sequence is 15 residues long. Germline loops: CDR1 KGHSH, CDR2 LQKENI. The CDR3 protein is CASSSDGSSYNEQFF. The CDR3 nucleotides read TGTGCCAGCTCATCCGACGGGAGCTCCTACAATGAGCAGTTCTTC.

There are many counts of this clonotype. The chain carries TRBV3-1 and TRBJ1-1; the match to TRBD1 covers 8 bases. The CDR3 is 15 amino acids. The V gene's germline CDR1 is LGHDT and CDR2 YNNKEL (reference sequence). The junction had 6 bases not matched to a gene; V was cut back by 1 base and J by 5 bases. The chain's CDR3 is CASSQGGRQGTEAFF. CDR3 nucleotide sequence: TGTGCCAGCAGCCAAGGAGGTCGACAGGGGACTGAAGCTTTCTTT. Full variable domain (outside the CDR3, taken from reference TRBV3-1 and TRBJ1-1): DTAVSQTPKYLVTQMGNDKSIKCEQNLGHDTMYWYKQDSKKFLKIMFSYNNKELIINETVPNRFSPKSPDKAHLNLHINSLELGDSAVYFCASSQGGRQGTEAFFGQGTRLTVV.